Following are 31 T cell receptor beta chains from one sample sequenced in a study of shared clonotypes between healthy human individuals (TCRdb year 2020). CD8 naive samples were CD45RO-negative cells positively selected for CCR7, giving a CD45RA+CCR7+ population that excluded TemRA cells. Libraries were prepared through the immunoSEQ multiplex PCR assay. TCRdb took over this immuneACCESS table, retaining in-frame rearrangements with V and J assigned. Such tables are incomplete; in checked studies, under half of the missing clones stem from an unresolved V gene, and the remainder is unexplained. The sample has some 2.1 million clones on record, 85% to 95% of them singletons. The ten biggest clones cover more than 0.95% of the sample. The sequenced material came from naive CD8+ T cells sorted from blood. According to the study, the label for this sample's cell subset or site signals: CD45RA+CCR7+. Receptor source: a young man in good health.

This chain links TRBV9 with TRBJ2-1; D ambiguous. The CDR3 covers 13 residues. V gave up 0 bases and J gave up 9 bases, with 10 bases separating them. Per germline, CDR1 SGDLS and CDR2 YYNGEE. CDR3 in amino acids: CASSVDSGSEQFF. The DNA for the CDR3 is TGTGCCAGCAGCGTAGATTCCGGAAGTGAGCAGTTCTTC.

The rearrangement joins TRBV7-2 to TRBJ1-5, with a weak D call TRBD1 (6 bases). The CDR3 loop spans 15 amino acids. Trimming left V 1 base short and J 6 bases short, with 13 bases between. Germline assignment: CDR1 SGHTA and CDR2 FQGNSA. CDR3 protein: CASSLEQGPTQPQHF. The CDR3 nucleotides read TGTGCCAGCAGCTTAGAACAGGGTCCCACTCAGCCCCAGCATTTT.

This chain links TRBV4-1 with TRBJ2-2; D unclear. Germline V gene lookup returns CDR1 MGHRA and CDR2 YSYEKL. The CDR3 sequence is 16 residues long. With 2 bases removed from V and 3 bases from J, the gap between germline ends came to 13 bases. CDR3 nucleotide sequence: TGCGCCAGCAGCCAACCAACGGGCTTGGACACCGGGGAGCTGTTTTTT. Protein sequence: CASSQPTGLDTGELFF.

A single count supports this clone. The chain links TRBV7-9 to TRBJ2-3; D is perhaps TRBD1 (5 bases). Trimming stripped 0 bases from V and 2 bases from J, with 12 bases between. This CDR3 has 16 amino acids. Germline V lookup: CDR1 SEHNR, CDR2 FQNEAQ (reference sequence). This CDR3 reads CASSLADSPTTDTQYF. In DNA form, the CDR3 reads TGTGCCAGCAGCTTAGCCGACAGTCCCACCACAGATACGCAGTATTTT.

About this clone itself: This same CDR3 is encoded by further DNA sequences in the sample. This chain links TRBV6-6 with TRBJ1-1, with no clear D. Germline V lookup: CDR1 MNHNY, CDR2 SVGAGI (reference sequence). This CDR3 region has 15 residues. The ends were cut back, 0 bases at V and 0 bases at J, with 8 bases in the middle. CDR3 nucleotides: TGTGCCAGCAGTTACTCCGGGTCCATGAACACTGAAGCTTTCTTT. This sequence encodes CASSYSGSMNTEAFF.

This clone appeared a single time. The chain employs TRBV10-2 and TRBJ1-2; D gene uncertain. The CDR3 totals 15 residues. Looked up from germline, CDR1 is WSHSY and CDR2 is SAAADI. Trimming removed 0 bases at V and 7 bases at J, with 15 bases between. Here the CDR3 reads CASSESKAAYGGYTF. The DNA of the CDR3 is TGCGCCAGCAGTGAGTCGAAGGCGGCCTATGGTGGCTACACCTTC.

This rearrangement joins TRBV9 to TRBJ2-7; D may be TRBD1 or TRBD2 (5 bases each). The V gene lost 3 bases and the J gene lost 0 bases, with 16 bases spanning the gap. The CDR3 covers 16 residues. The germline V gene has CDR1 SGDLS and CDR2 YYNGEE. CDR3 sequence reads: CASSGGGEGRSYEQYF. In DNA, the CDR3 is TGTGCCAGCAGCGGTGGAGGAGAGGGGCGCTCCTACGAGCAGTACTTC.

The CDR3 spells CASSHHIAGAGTGELFF. The CDR3 region has the DNA TGTGCCAGCAGCCATCACATAGCGGGGGCCGGGACCGGGGAGCTGTTTTTT. The rearrangement joins TRBV4-2 to TRBJ2-2, with TRBD2 matching over 9 bases. V lost 3 bases and J lost 5; bases outside the gene matches: 10. From germline, CDR1 is LGHNA and CDR2 YNFKEQ. The length of the CDR3 is 17 residues.

The chain recombines TRBV9 with TRBJ2-3; 11 bases align to TRBD2. The CDR3 sequence is 18 residues long. V was pared by 3 bases and J by 7 bases, with 16 bases of the junction left unmatched. CDR1 is SGDLS and CDR2 is YYNGEE in the germline V gene. As DNA, the CDR3 is TGTGCCAGCAGCGCTTACGGGGAAGTAGCGGGAGGGGAATATACGCAGTATTTT. Its translation: CASSAYGEVAGGEYTQYF.

This rearrangement joins TRBV7-8 to TRBJ2-7; TRBD2 aligns across 11 bases. V gave up 5 bases and J gave up 7 bases; unmatched junction bases: 13. CDR1 is SGHVS and CDR2 is FQNEAQ in the germline V gene. This CDR3 contains 16 residues. In DNA form, the CDR3 reads TGTGCCAGCAGCACGCGACTAGCGGGGCTATGGGATGAGCAGTACTTC. The encoded protein is CASSTRLAGLWDEQYF.

The V and J genes are TRBV6-1 and TRBJ2-7; D perhaps matches TRBD1 (5 bases). Between the trimmed V and J ends, which lost 2 bases and 4 bases, there was a span of 18 bases. CDR1 and CDR2 (germline): MNHNS, SASEGT. There are 16 residues in the CDR3. This chain's CDR3 is CASSEQGRAHFYEQYF. CDR3 bases: TGTGCCAGCAGTGAACAGGGCCGAGCTCATTTTTACGAGCAGTACTTC.

J is TRBJ2-1 and V is TRBV30; D remains unclear. Germline CDR1 GTSNPN, CDR2 SVGIG (reference sequence). The V and J ends lost 2 bases and 3 bases respectively, with 8 bases between them. The CDR3 consists of 13 residues. Written as DNA, the CDR3 is TGTGCCTGGAGTATCCAGTTCTACAATGAGCAGTTCTTC. Amino acids: CAWSIQFYNEQFF. Looking up the rest from reference TRBV30 and TRBJ2-1 gives the full variable domain: SQTIHQWPATLVQPVGSPLSLECTVEGTSNPNLYWYRQAAGRGLQLLFYSVGIGQISSEVPQNLSASRPQDRQFILSSKKLLLSDSGFYLCAWSIQFYNEQFFGPGTRLTVL.

The CDR3 sequence is CASSRALSSHQGDTEAFF. CDR3 bases: TGTGCCAGCAGCCGTGCCCTTAGCTCCCACCAGGGGGACACTGAAGCTTTCTTT. The V and J genes are TRBV5-8 and TRBJ1-1; 7 nucleotides match TRBD1. The CDR3 has 18 residues. Germline V lookup: CDR1 SGHTS, CDR2 YDEGEE. With V trimmed by 4 bases and J by 3 bases, 18 bases remained unmatched.

The CDR3 here is CASSEGFGGSNEQFF. The CDR3 DNA is TGTGCCAGCTCAGAAGGGTTCGGGGGGAGCAATGAGCAGTTCTTC. The chain couples TRBV6-1 to TRBJ2-1; 7 bases are a match to TRBD2. J gave up 6 bases and V 8 bases, and 13 bases lay outside the gene matches. There are 15 residues in the CDR3. Germline-derived CDR1 and CDR2 are MNHNS and SASEGT.

The genes are TRBV2 and TRBJ2-1; 8 bases map to TRBD1. Trimming at V came to 8 bases and at J to 8 bases, leaving 14 bases not matched to a gene. The CDR3 totals 15 residues. Germline V gene sequence: CDR1 SNHLY, CDR2 FYNNEI. CDR3: CASAEPGQGKDEQFF. CDR3 nucleotide sequence: TGTGCCAGCGCCGAACCCGGACAGGGAAAGGATGAGCAGTTCTTC. The full variable domain, with the rest looked up from reference TRBV2 and TRBJ2-1, is EPEVTQTPSHQVTQMGQEVILRCVPISNHLYFYWYRQILGQKVEFLVSFYNNEISEKSEIFDDQFSVERPDGSNFTLKIRSTKLEDSAMYFCASAEPGQGKDEQFFGPGTRLTVL.

The sample holds one count of this clone. The chain joins TRBV25-1 to TRBJ2-7; D perhaps matches TRBD1 (6 bases). Trimming stripped 3 bases from V and 4 bases from J, with 19 bases between. The CDR3 length is 16 residues. CDR1 MGHDK and CDR2 SYGVNS come from the germline V gene. As DNA, the CDR3 is TGTGCCAGCAGTGAGCAAAATCAGGGGAAGGGATACGAGCAGTACTTC. This codes for CASSEQNQGKGYEQYF.

The J gene is TRBJ2-1, the V gene TRBV9; D uncertain. V lost 0 bases and J lost 10, with 11 bases in between. Germline V lookup: CDR1 SGDLS, CDR2 YYNGEE. The CDR3 length is 13 residues. This CDR3 is CASSVESWGEQFF. Written as DNA, the CDR3 is TGTGCCAGCAGCGTAGAGTCATGGGGAGAGCAGTTCTTC. The full variable domain, completed using reference TRBV9 and TRBJ2-1, is DSGVTQTPKHLITATGQRVTLRCSPRSGDLSVYWYQQSLDQGLQFLIQYYNGEERAKGNILERFSAQQFPDLHSELNLSSLELGDSALYFCASSVESWGEQFFGPGTRLTVL.

The rearrangement links TRBV6-4 to TRBJ2-7; 9 bases agree with TRBD1. This CDR3 is 13 amino acids long. The junction had 3 bases not matched to a gene; V was cut back by 6 bases and J by 3 bases. Germline V gives CDR1 MRHNA, CDR2 SNTAGT. The CDR3 sequence: CASRDRGGYEQYF. The CDR3 nucleotides read TGTGCCAGCAGGGACAGGGGAGGCTACGAGCAGTACTTC.

The V gene is TRBV6-5, the J gene TRBJ2-1; D call uncertain. V was pared by 4 bases and J by 0 bases, with 10 bases between. The germline V gene has CDR1 MNHEY and CDR2 SVGAGI. The CDR3 is 15 amino acids. The CDR3 coding sequence is TGTGCCAGCAGTTTCGAGGCGAGCTCCTACAATGAGCAGTTCTTC. Translating it yields CASSFEASSYNEQFF.

The chain carries TRBV28 and TRBJ2-2; either TRBD1 or TRBD2 may supply D (5 bases each). This CDR3 spans 12 amino acids. CDR1 is MDHEN and CDR2 is SYDVKM in the germline V gene. Trimming removed 10 bases from V and 8 bases from J, with 14 bases in between. DNA of the CDR3: TGTGCCACCTTGGGACCAACGGGGGAGCTGTTTTTT. This translates into CATLGPTGELFF.

The J gene is TRBJ2-3, the V gene TRBV6-1; D gene uncertain. V shed 10 bases and J shed 2 bases, with 13 bases lying between them. The CDR3 consists of 13 residues. Germline V gives CDR1 MNHNS, CDR2 SASEGT. The CDR3 nucleotides are TGTGCCACCTCAGGCATTTCCACAGATACGCAGTATTTT. Residues: CATSGISTDTQYF.

The J gene is TRBJ2-5, the V gene TRBV2; TRBD2 might be the D (6 bases). V lost 1 base and J lost 5, with 8 bases in between. The CDR3 is 13 amino acids. The V gene's germline CDR1 is SNHLY and CDR2 FYNNEI. The CDR3 protein is CASSEGGEETQYF. As DNA, the CDR3 is TGTGCCAGCAGTGAAGGCGGGGAGGAGACCCAGTACTTC. The whole variable domain, remainder taken from reference TRBV2 and TRBJ2-5, is EPEVTQTPSHQVTQMGQEVILRCVPISNHLYFYWYRQILGQKVEFLVSFYNNEISEKSEIFDDQFSVERPDGSNFTLKIRSTKLEDSAMYFCASSEGGEETQYFGPGTRLLVL.

V and J are TRBV6-5 and TRBJ2-2; TRBD2 is a possible D gene (6 bases). This CDR3 region has 16 residues. Per the germline V gene, CDR1 is MNHEY and CDR2 is SVGAGI. V lost 0 bases, J lost 6 bases, and 14 bases lay in between. This CDR3 reads CASSYSTSYLAGELFF. The DNA of the CDR3 is TGTGCCAGCAGTTACTCAACTAGCTATCTCGCCGGGGAGCTGTTTTTT.

The chain uses TRBV28 and TRBJ1-2; unclear D gene. The V end lost 7 bases, the J end lost 3 bases, and 15 bases lay between the germline ends. The germline gives CDR1 MDHEN, CDR2 SYDVKM. The CDR3 spans 14 residues. CDR3 region: CASMGGWPYYGYTF. The CDR3 DNA reads as TGTGCCAGCATGGGAGGCTGGCCCTACTATGGCTACACCTTC.

This clone was found once. Other DNA sequences within the sample encode an identical CDR3. The chain links TRBV4-1 to TRBJ2-7, with a tentative D call TRBD1 (5 bases). The ends were cut back, 1 base at V and 2 bases at J, with 6 bases in the middle. Germline V CDR1 and CDR2: MGHRA, YSYEKL. The CDR3 length is 13 residues. As DNA, the CDR3 is TGCGCCAGCAGCCAAGTAGGGGCCTACGAGCAGTACTTC. Its protein is CASSQVGAYEQYF.

This clone was recorded a few times. This sequence joins TRBV5-1 and TRBJ1-3, with 7 bases identical to TRBD1. With V trimmed by 7 bases and J by 0 bases, 7 bases remained unmatched. Germline CDR1 reads SGHRS; CDR2 reads YFSETQ. This CDR3 contains 15 residues. This CDR3 reads CASPTGTSSGNTIYF. In DNA, the CDR3 is TGCGCCAGCCCGACAGGGACAAGCTCTGGAAACACCATATATTTT.

The count of this clone is one. This chain uses TRBV7-6 with TRBJ2-3; D is uncertain. Germline V lookup: CDR1 SGHVS, CDR2 FNYEAQ. CDR3 length: 16 amino acids. V gave up 5 bases and J gave up 3 bases, with 18 bases separating them. The CDR3 DNA reads as TGTGCCAGCAGCCCCCCCCTGGGGTTTCAGACAGATACGCAGTATTTT. Protein product: CASSPPLGFQTDTQYF. The variable domain in full, with the rest retrieved from reference TRBV7-6 and TRBJ2-3, is GAGVSQSPRYKVTKRGQDVALRCDPISGHVSLYWYRQALGQGPEFLTYFNYEAQQDKSGLPNDRFSAERPEGSISTLTIQRTEQRDSAMYRCASSPPLGFQTDTQYFGPGTRLTVL.

This clone occurred once. The chain couples TRBV30 to TRBJ1-5; D gene uncertain. The CDR3 is 17 residues long. Germline V gene lookup returns CDR1 GTSNPN and CDR2 SVGIG (reference sequence). Between the trimmed V and J ends, which lost 2 bases and 2 bases, there was a span of 19 bases. Here the CDR3 reads CAWSPYPEGRGNQPQHF. CDR3 coding DNA: TGTGCCTGGAGTCCATACCCCGAAGGGAGGGGCAATCAGCCCCAGCATTTT.

This clone was seen only once. The gene calls are TRBV5-1 and TRBJ2-3; D is possibly TRBD1 (5 bases). CDR3 length: 15 residues. Per germline, CDR1 SGHRS and CDR2 YFSETQ. V lost 4 bases and J lost 0, with 12 bases in between. The CDR3 spells CASSIGHSSTDTQYF. CDR3 coding DNA: TGCGCCAGCAGCATCGGACATTCTAGCACAGATACGCAGTATTTT.

This clone was counted once. Distinct nucleotide sequences in the sample also encode this CDR3. The rearrangement uses TRBV2 and TRBJ2-7, with 13 bases fitting TRBD2. The CDR3 totals 14 residues. V trimming: 4 bases; J trimming: 3 bases; junction bases outside the gene matches: 0. In germline, CDR1 is SNHLY, CDR2 FYNNEI. For the CDR3, the DNA is TGTGCCAGCAGTGGACTAGCGGGAGGCTACGAGCAGTACTTC. It is translated as CASSGLAGGYEQYF.

CDR3 in DNA: TGTGCCAGCAGCCGAGCTGAGACCCAGTACTTC. Encoded protein: CASSRAETQYF. The genes are TRBV5-6 and TRBJ2-5, with D unclear. The CDR3 covers 11 residues. Germline CDR1 SGHDT, CDR2 YYEEEE. V was trimmed by 4 bases and J by 5 bases, leaving 6 bases between them.